Each of the 27 T cell receptor beta chains below was sequenced from the same sample in a study of blood T cell repertoires in COVID-19. Measured with immunoSEQ multiplex PCR; TCRdb has only the in-frame clones, and not every one. The sample lists fewer than 250,000 clones, around nine tenths seen once, with about 6.8% in the top ten. The sequenced sample was peripheral blood. These receptors came from a woman in her thirties or forties who had recovered from COVID-19.

Comments on this clone: This sample includes further DNA sequences coding for the same CDR3. The chain links TRBV18 to TRBJ2-7; 12 bases are shared with TRBD2. The length of the CDR3 is 14 residues. The junction had 0 bases not matched to a gene; V was cut back by 3 bases and J by 3 bases. CDR1 and CDR2 from the germline V gene are KGHSH and LQKENI. The CDR3: CASSPGLAGYEQYF. The DNA of the CDR3 is TGTGCCAGCTCACCGGGACTAGCGGGCTACGAGCAGTACTTC. The variable domain in full, completed from reference TRBV18 and TRBJ2-7, reads NAGVMQNPRHLVRRRGQEARLRCSPMKGHSHVYWYRQLPEEGLKFMVYLQKENIIDESGMPKERFSAEFPKEGPSILRIQQVVRGDSAAYFCASSPGLAGYEQYFGPGTRLTVT.

J is TRBJ2-7 and V is TRBV19, with a tentative D call TRBD1 (6 bases). Germline V gene lookup returns CDR1 LNHDA and CDR2 SQIVND (reference sequence). The CDR3 consists of 13 residues. Trimming took off 10 bases at V and 4 bases at J, with 17 bases between the two ends. CDR3 amino acids: CATSGTNVYEQYF. DNA of the CDR3: TGTGCCACCTCCGGGACAAACGTTTACGAGCAGTACTTC.

This clone has only one observation. V usage is TRBV2 and J usage is TRBJ1-5; D gene unclear. V was shortened by 6 bases and J by 6 bases, with 21 bases between the two germline ends. Looked up from germline, CDR1 is SNHLY and CDR2 is FYNNEI. There are 16 residues in the CDR3. CDR3 DNA: TGTGCCAGCAGGGCCCACGGCAGCTCCTCGGGTCAGCCCCAGCATTTT. This sequence encodes CASRAHGSSSGQPQHF.

This chain links TRBV19 with TRBJ1-2, with D maybe TRBD1 (6 bases). The CDR3 loop spans 14 amino acids. V lost 3 bases, J lost 2 bases, and 10 bases lay in between. Germline V lookup: CDR1 LNHDA, CDR2 SQIVND (reference sequence). CDR3 sequence (DNA): TGTGCCAGTAGTATGTGGACAGAAAACTATGGCTACACCTTC. Protein product: CASSMWTENYGYTF.

J is TRBJ2-3 and V is TRBV5-4; 10 nucleotides agree with TRBD2. V lost 4 bases and J lost 5; bases outside the gene matches: 7. The CDR3 length is 15 residues. Germline assignment: CDR1 SGHNT and CDR2 YYREEE (reference sequence). The CDR3 DNA reads TGTGCCAGCAGCCCTAGCGGGAGACCGGTAGATACGCAGTATTTT. It yields the protein CASSPSGRPVDTQYF.

The rearrangement joins TRBV4-3 to TRBJ2-7; 7 positions match TRBD1. V shed 4 bases and J 0 bases; nucleotides not matched to a gene: 6. Germline loops: CDR1 LGHNA, CDR2 YSLEER. The CDR3 is 15 residues long. CDR3 sequence (DNA): TGCGCCAGCAGCCCTTTTCGGGACAGCTCCTACGAGCAGTACTTC. It encodes CASSPFRDSSYEQYF.

The chain joins TRBV18 to TRBJ2-3, with D possibly matching TRBD2 (5 bases). This CDR3 has 13 amino acids. Germline V gene lookup returns CDR1 KGHSH and CDR2 LQKENI. Between the trimmed V and J ends, which lost 8 bases and 4 bases, there was a span of 13 bases. The CDR3 region has the DNA TGTGCCAGCCGACCGGGGAGCCCAGATACGCAGTATTTT. This translates into CASRPGSPDTQYF.

J is TRBJ2-3 and V is TRBV4-2; D may be TRBD1 (6 bases). CDR1 is LGHNA and CDR2 is YNFKEQ in the germline V gene. There are 15 residues in the CDR3. V was clipped by 5 bases and J by 2 bases, with 14 bases between them. CDR3 sequence (DNA): TGTGCCAGCAGCTCGAGGGGGTCGGACACAGATACGCAGTATTTT. This encodes CASSSRGSDTDTQYF.

The chain employs TRBV28 and TRBJ1-4; D not certain. Trimming stripped 7 bases from V and 5 bases from J, with 17 bases between. Germline CDR1 reads MDHEN; CDR2 reads SYDVKM. CDR3 length equals 15 residues. The CDR3 sequence: CASTTVVKRNEKLFF. CDR3 sequence (DNA): TGTGCCAGCACGACCGTAGTAAAGAGGAATGAAAAACTGTTTTTT.

The CDR3 DNA sequence: TGTGCCAGCAGCTTTAGCGGGGGCGACACCGGGGAGCTGTTTTTT. This translates into CASSFSGGDTGELFF. V gene TRBV7-2 combines with J gene TRBJ2-2; TRBD2 matches at 9 bases. From germline, CDR1 is SGHTA and CDR2 FQGNSA. Trimming took 3 bases from V and 3 from J; bases not matched to a gene: 2. The length of the CDR3 is 15 residues. Looking up the rest from reference TRBV7-2 and TRBJ2-2 gives the full variable domain: GAGVSQSPSNKVTEKGKDVELRCDPISGHTALYWYRQSLGQGLEFLIYFQGNSAPDKSGLPSDRFSAERTGGSVSTLTIQRTQQEDSAVYLCASSFSGGDTGELFFGEGSRLTVL.

The rearrangement joins TRBV11-2 to TRBJ1-2; D is possibly TRBD1 (6 bases). From germline, CDR1 is SGHAT and CDR2 FQNNGV. This CDR3 comprises 14 residues. The V end lost 0 bases, the J end lost 4 bases, and 9 bases lay between the germline ends. The CDR3 is CASSLEQGRYGYTF. The CDR3 DNA reads TGTGCCAGCAGCTTAGAACAGGGACGCTATGGCTACACCTTC.

This chain uses TRBV18 with TRBJ2-4, with unresolved D. The V end was cut by 3 bases, the J end by 0 bases, with 6 bases between. Germline V lookup: CDR1 KGHSH, CDR2 LQKENI. This CDR3 spans 14 amino acids. CDR3 region: CASSPELAKNIQYF. The CDR3 coding sequence is TGTGCCAGCTCACCGGAGCTAGCCAAAAACATTCAGTACTTC.

The rearrangement uses TRBV6-6 and TRBJ2-7; D may be TRBD2 (6 bases). Deletions cut 5 bases from V and 2 bases from J, with 13 bases between. The CDR3 sequence is 14 residues long. Germline lookup yields CDR1 MNHNY and CDR2 SVGAGI (reference sequence). CDR3 nucleotide sequence: TGTGCCAGCAGTCGTCGGGAGAATCCCTACGAGCAGTACTTC. Its protein is CASSRRENPYEQYF.

V and J are TRBV27 and TRBJ1-1; 9 bases agree with TRBD1. The CDR3 length is 13 residues. The J segment lost 5 bases and the V segment lost 6 bases, leaving 4 bases of the junction unmatched. In germline, CDR1 is MNHEY, CDR2 SMNVEV (reference sequence). CDR3 residues: CASRVTGGTEAFF. The CDR3 bases are TGTGCCAGCAGAGTGACAGGGGGGACTGAAGCTTTCTTT.

The chain has TRBV6-5 and TRBJ2-1, with 8 nucleotides matching TRBD2. Looked up from germline, CDR1 is MNHEY and CDR2 is SVGAGI. The CDR3 length is 15 residues. The J segment lost 10 bases and the V segment lost 0 bases, leaving 8 bases of the junction unmatched. The CDR3 spells CASSYSGLEVREQFF. Written as DNA, the CDR3 is TGTGCCAGCAGTTACTCGGGACTAGAGGTTAGGGAGCAGTTCTTC.

The chain uses TRBV7-9 and TRBJ2-5; D not resolved. V lost 2 bases to trimming and J lost 1 base, with 11 bases between them. This CDR3 has 15 residues. The germline V gene has CDR1 SEHNR and CDR2 FQNEAQ (reference sequence). CDR3 sequence (DNA): TGTGCCAGCAGCTTATTATTTTTGGCCCAAGAGACCCAGTACTTC. Protein product: CASSLLFLAQETQYF.

The rearrangement uses TRBV19 and TRBJ2-3; D remains ambiguous. In germline, CDR1 is LNHDA, CDR2 SQIVND (reference sequence). This CDR3 is 15 amino acids long. Trimming removed 5 bases at V and 4 bases at J, with 16 bases between. CDR3 region: CASSLTSPGADTQYF. The CDR3 DNA reads as TGTGCCAGTAGTCTCACGTCGCCCGGAGCAGATACGCAGTATTTT.

The chain links TRBV2 to TRBJ2-7; the match to TRBD2 covers 9 bases. Germline-derived CDR1 and CDR2 are SNHLY and FYNNEI. The V gene end was trimmed by 2 bases and the J gene end by 6 bases; junction bases not matched to a gene: 5. The length of the CDR3 is 14 residues. The CDR3 region is CASSESGRLFEQYF. CDR3 bases: TGTGCCAGCAGTGAAAGCGGGAGGCTCTTCGAGCAGTACTTC.

V is TRBV27 and J is TRBJ1-1, with D maybe TRBD1 (6 bases). Germline CDR1 reads MNHEY; CDR2 reads SMNVEV (reference sequence). V dropped 5 bases and J dropped 1 base, with 14 bases sitting between them. CDR3 length: 15 amino acids. The CDR3 bases are TGTGCCAGCAGTCCCGACAGGCTAAAGAACACTGAAGCTTTCTTT. The encoded protein is CASSPDRLKNTEAFF.

The chain's CDR3 is CASSDSGSGTDTQYF. The CDR3 DNA is TGTGCCAGCTCAGATAGCGGGAGCGGCACAGATACGCAGTATTTT. This chain uses TRBV18 with TRBJ2-3; TRBD2 agrees at 9 bases. V dropped 5 bases and J dropped 1; count of bases not matched to a gene: 4. Per the germline V gene, CDR1 is KGHSH and CDR2 is LQKENI. The CDR3 is made up of 15 amino acids. The full variable domain, its missing parts supplied by reference TRBV18 and TRBJ2-3, is NAGVMQNPRHLVRRRGQEARLRCSPMKGHSHVYWYRQLPEEGLKFMVYLQKENIIDESGMPKERFSAEFPKEGPSILRIQQVVRGDSAAYFCASSDSGSGTDTQYFGPGTRLTVL.

The chain employs TRBV7-2 and TRBJ1-1; D ambiguous. The CDR3 covers 14 residues. Per germline, CDR1 SGHTA and CDR2 FQGNSA. Trimming pared 1 base from V and 1 base from J, leaving 7 bases between. The CDR3 loop reads CASSLGAQNTEAFF. Written as DNA, the CDR3 is TGTGCCAGCAGCTTAGGGGCTCAGAACACTGAAGCTTTCTTT.

The J gene is TRBJ2-1, the V gene TRBV3-1 (or the pseudogene TRBV3-2); D unclear. Germline loops: CDR1 LGHDT, CDR2 YNNKEL (reference sequence). With 2 bases removed from V and 8 bases from J, the gap between germline ends came to 4 bases. The CDR3 loop spans 11 amino acids. CDR3 residues: CASSQTDEQFF. In DNA form, the CDR3 reads TGTGCCAGCAGCCAAACGGATGAGCAGTTCTTC.

The chain couples TRBV27 to TRBJ2-7; 8 nucleotides line up with TRBD1. The V gene end was trimmed by 7 bases and the J gene end by 7 bases; junction bases not matched to a gene: 15. CDR1 is MNHEY and CDR2 is SMNVEV in the germline V gene (reference sequence). The CDR3 length is 15 residues. In DNA, the CDR3 is TGTGCCAGCAACAGACAGGGGTTCAGGGGAGATGAGCAGTACTTC. Protein sequence: CASNRQGFRGDEQYF.

The chain combines TRBV27 with TRBJ1-2, with 8 nucleotides matching TRBD1. Germline V lookup: CDR1 MNHEY, CDR2 SMNVEV (reference sequence). This CDR3 has 14 amino acids. V lost 6 bases, J lost 7 bases, and 10 bases stayed unmatched. The CDR3 spells CASRAGGGGGGYTF. The DNA of the CDR3 is TGTGCCAGCAGAGCAGGGGGCGGGGGAGGTGGCTACACCTTC.

The chain couples TRBV6-2 or TRBV6-3 to TRBJ2-7, with 8 bases that match TRBD1. Germline V gene data show CDR1 as MNHEY and CDR2 as SVGEGT. The CDR3 length is 14 residues. Trimming at V came to 2 bases and at J to 4 bases, leaving 4 bases not matched to a gene. The CDR3 loop is CASSYGGQVYEQYF. The DNA for the CDR3 is TGTGCCAGCAGTTACGGGGGACAGGTGTACGAGCAGTACTTC.

This clone was counted between two and nine times. This chain links TRBV3-1 (or the pseudogene TRBV3-2) with TRBJ2-7, with TRBD1 as a possible D gene (5 bases). V dropped 1 base and J dropped 2 bases, with 15 bases sitting between them. CDR3 size: 16 residues. Germline V gene lookup returns CDR1 LGHDT and CDR2 YNNKEL (reference sequence). This CDR3 reads CASSQGGRWQAYEQYF. The CDR3 bases are TGTGCCAGCAGCCAAGGGGGCCGTTGGCAGGCCTACGAGCAGTACTTC.

The chain joins TRBV7-8 to TRBJ1-3; 7 bases are shared with TRBD1. Trimming removed 4 bases from V and 2 bases from J; junction bases left unmatched: 5. In germline, CDR1 is SGHVS, CDR2 FQNEAQ. CDR3 size: 15 residues. CDR3 nucleotide sequence: TGTGCCAGCAGCTCAGACAGGGTAGCTGGAAACACCATATATTTT. It translates to CASSSDRVAGNTIYF.